The 30 T cell receptor beta chains given below trace back to one sample, sequenced in a study of blood T cells in healthy people across ages. Together with a sample-barcoded 5' primer, a J-beta primer mix was included in a second PCR lasting 7 to 11 cycles. A single record per CDR3 protein comes from TCRdb applying MiXCR to the 5' RACE reads. The table has about 1.4 million distinct CDR3 sequences, approximately 60% seen once. The sample consisted of blood. The receptor source for this set is a young man in good health.

In nucleotides, the CDR3 is TGTGCCAGCAGTTACCCTGCGACAGGGAACTACGAGCAGTACTTC. Translation: CASSYPATGNYEQYF. This rearrangement joins TRBV7-9 to TRBJ2-7; 7 bases align to TRBD1. Germline-derived CDR1 and CDR2 are SEHNR and FQNEAQ (reference sequence). This CDR3 spans 15 amino acids. Trimming cost V 6 bases and J 3 bases; bases outside gene matches: 11.

The genes are TRBV20-1 and TRBJ2-4, with D possibly matching TRBD2 (5 bases). TRBJ2-7 matches the DNA end more closely, so the J call is doubtful. CDR3 length: 16 amino acids. The germline V gene encodes CDR1 DFQATT and CDR2 SNEGSKA (reference sequence). In nucleotides, the CDR3 is TGCAGTGCTAGAGATCCGAGACTCTCAGAGGGCTACGAGCAGTACTTC. Its protein product is CSARDPRLSEGYEQYF.

V usage is TRBV7-9 and J usage is TRBJ1-4; TRBD1 is a possible D gene (5 bases). CDR1 and CDR2 from the germline V gene are SEHNR and FQNEAQ (reference sequence). V lost 2 bases and J lost 10, with 20 bases in between. This CDR3 contains 16 residues. As DNA, the CDR3 is TGTGCCAGCAGCTTAAGGGGTACTCCTAACCCAGGAAAACTGTTTTTT. Translating gives CASSLRGTPNPGKLFF.

This clonotype showed up just a few times. This chain links TRBV20-1 with TRBJ2-7; 9 nucleotides align to TRBD2. Germline CDR1 DFQATT, CDR2 SNEGSKA (reference sequence). The CDR3 spans 16 residues. With 3 bases clipped from V and 2 bases from J, the junction kept 11 bases outside the gene matches. The CDR3 is CSASDGASGTPYEQYF. The DNA for the CDR3 is TGCAGTGCTAGCGACGGAGCTAGCGGGACCCCCTACGAGCAGTACTTC.

The rearrangement joins TRBV6-5 to TRBJ2-7; the D gene could be TRBD1 or TRBD2 (5 bases each). Trimming removed 0 bases from V and 6 bases from J, with 18 bases in between. Germline V gene data show CDR1 as MNHEY and CDR2 as SVGAGI. CDR3 size: 16 residues. The CDR3 region has the DNA TGTGCCAGCAGTTACTCCCGGGGACCACTTTCGGGCGAGCAGTACTTC. It specifies CASSYSRGPLSGEQYF.

This clonotype showed up just a few times. J is TRBJ2-1 and V is TRBV20-1; D is ambiguous. Germline values: CDR1 DFQATT, CDR2 SNEGSKA (reference sequence). The CDR3 is made up of 12 amino acids. V dropped 5 bases and J dropped 15 bases, with 20 bases sitting between them. CDR3 coding DNA: TGCAGTGCTTTACGACCCGCCGCGGACCCGTTCTTC. Amino acids: CSALRPAADPFF.

This chain joins TRBV6-5 and TRBJ2-1, with 14 bases fitting TRBD2. Germline V CDR1 and CDR2: MNHEY, SVGAGI. The CDR3 is 15 residues long. V lost 7 bases, J lost 5 bases, and 4 bases stayed unmatched. The DNA for the CDR3 is TGTGCCAGCATCGGACTAGCGGGAGGTCACAATGAGCAGTTCTTC. The encoded protein is CASIGLAGGHNEQFF.

This chain links TRBV4-3 with TRBJ2-3, with D perhaps matching TRBD1 (5 bases). Germline V gives CDR1 LGHNA, CDR2 YSLEER. Trimming removed 2 bases at V and 8 bases at J, with 23 bases between. The CDR3 extends over 17 amino acids. CDR3 residues: CASSQNNGPGPLPTQYF. CDR3 bases: TGCGCCAGCAGCCAAAACAACGGTCCAGGGCCTCTCCCTACGCAGTATTTT.

The rearrangement joins TRBV12-3 or TRBV12-4 to TRBJ1-5; D ambiguous. This CDR3 comprises 15 residues. Trimming cost V 5 bases and J 3 bases, with 14 bases left between them. The CDR3 DNA reads as TGTGCCAGCAGTGAGGACTCCCAGCTCAATCAGCCCCAGCATTTT. Residues: CASSEDSQLNQPQHF.

This rearrangement joins TRBV7-9 to TRBJ2-1; no definite D call. V lost 1 base, J lost 4 bases, and 11 bases lay in between. The germline V gene encodes CDR1 SEHNR and CDR2 FQNEAQ (reference sequence). The CDR3 is 15 amino acids. The DNA of the CDR3 is TGTGCCAGCAGCTTAGGGGGATTACGTTACAATGAGCAGTTCTTC. Its translation: CASSLGGLRYNEQFF.

This clonotype was counted between two and nine times. The V call is TRBV6-1, the J call TRBJ2-1, with TRBD1 matching over 7 bases. The CDR3 sequence is 17 residues long. Germline V gives CDR1 MNHNS, CDR2 SASEGT. Trimming removed 8 bases from V and 1 base from J; junction bases left unmatched: 14. CDR3 region: CASAYFGQEGSYNEQFF. In nucleotides, the CDR3 is TGTGCCAGCGCATATTTCGGACAGGAAGGGTCCTACAATGAGCAGTTCTTC.

The chain has TRBV7-2 and TRBJ2-6; D perhaps matches TRBD2 (6 bases). V was cut by 5 bases and J by 0 bases, with 14 bases left in between. Germline-derived CDR1 and CDR2 are SGHTA and FQGNSA. The CDR3 totals 17 residues. The CDR3 spells CASSPRDWYSGANVLTF. The CDR3 DNA follows: TGTGCCAGCAGCCCTCGGGACTGGTACTCTGGGGCCAACGTCCTGACTTTC.

The chain recombines TRBV20-1 with TRBJ2-1, with 8 bases matching TRBD2. After removal of 6 bases from V and 4 bases from J, the junction contained 11 bases not matched to a gene. The germline gives CDR1 DFQATT, CDR2 SNEGSKA (reference sequence). The length of the CDR3 is 15 residues. The CDR3 DNA follows: TGCAGTGCCACCCCTCTCGGGACTAGGTACAATGAGCAGTTCTTC. Translation gives CSATPLGTRYNEQFF.

Notes on this clonotype: Compared with germline, one end of the junction differs, possibly owing to a read error. The chain uses TRBV12-3 or TRBV12-4 and TRBJ2-5; 10 nucleotides agree with TRBD1. The J call is in doubt because the DNA end fits TRBJ2-7 better. The CDR3 sequence is 17 residues long. The CDR3 coding sequence is TGTGCCAACAGTTTAATACCGGGACAGGGGTCCCCCTACGAGCAGTACTTC. As protein: CANSLIPGQGSPYEQYF.

The rearrangement joins TRBV11-2 to TRBJ2-7; 10 bases are shared with TRBD2. The CDR3 consists of 16 residues. The V and J ends lost 2 bases and 5 bases, in that order; junction bases with no gene match: 9. The germline CDR1 and CDR2 sequences are SGHAT and FQNNGV. CDR3 nucleotide sequence: TGTGCCAGCAGCTTAAGTGACCTAGCGGGAGTTAACGAGCAGTACTTC. Protein sequence: CASSLSDLAGVNEQYF.

This chain connects TRBV7-9 to TRBJ2-1; TRBD2 agrees at 7 bases. The J segment lost 9 bases and the V segment lost 7 bases, leaving 6 bases of the junction unmatched. The CDR3 is 12 amino acids. The germline V gene encodes CDR1 SEHNR and CDR2 FQNEAQ (reference sequence). The CDR3 bases are TGTGCCAGCACCGAATCTAGCGGTGAGCAGTTCTTC. The encoded protein is CASTESSGEQFF. The variable domain in full, with the rest retrieved from reference TRBV7-9 and TRBJ2-1, is DTGVSQNPRHKITKRGQNVTFRCDPISEHNRLYWYRQTLGQGPEFLTYFQNEAQLEKSRLLSDRFSAERPKGSFSTLEIQRTEQGDSAMYLCASTESSGEQFFGPGTRLTVL.

This clonotype has a handful of counts. The chain uses TRBV20-1 and TRBJ1-5, with TRBD1 identical over 9 bases. After removal of 6 bases from V and 7 bases from J, the junction contained 16 bases not matched to a gene. The CDR3 contains 16 residues. Germline V CDR1 and CDR2: DFQATT, SNEGSKA (reference sequence). The CDR3 here is CSANANPGQGSQPQHF. DNA of the CDR3: TGCAGTGCCAATGCCAATCCGGGACAGGGTTCCCAGCCCCAGCATTTT.

The rearrangement uses TRBV4-1 and TRBJ1-5; D gene uncertain. Germline CDR1 is MGHRA and CDR2 is YSYEKL. The ends were cut back, 0 bases at V and 2 bases at J, with 17 bases in the middle. The CDR3 sequence is 18 residues long. CDR3 protein: CASSQERLVLLGNQPQHF. The CDR3 bases are TGCGCCAGCAGCCAAGAACGACTAGTCCTATTGGGCAATCAGCCCCAGCATTTT.

The V gene is TRBV7-9, the J gene TRBJ2-1; 8 bases are shared with TRBD2. Germline CDR1 SEHNR, CDR2 FQNEAQ (reference sequence). The junction had 8 bases not matched to a gene; V was cut back by 2 bases and J by 8 bases. This CDR3 is built from 15 residues. The CDR3 spells CASSLLLAAADEQFF. CDR3 sequence (DNA): TGTGCCAGCAGCTTATTACTAGCGGCAGCCGATGAGCAGTTCTTC.

The chain couples TRBV2 to TRBJ2-3; the match to TRBD2 covers 7 bases. The CDR3 has 13 residues. Germline loops: CDR1 SNHLY, CDR2 FYNNEI. V dropped 7 bases and J dropped 2; count of bases not matched to a gene: 3. The CDR3 DNA sequence: TGTGCCAGCAACGGGAGGTTCACAGATACGCAGTATTTT. This encodes CASNGRFTDTQYF.

This clonotype has a handful of counts. The chain combines TRBV29-1 with TRBJ2-7; possibly TRBD1 or TRBD2 for D (7 bases each). V lost 5 bases and J lost 3, with 14 bases in between. Per the germline V gene, CDR1 is SQVTM and CDR2 is ANQGSEA. The CDR3 is made up of 13 amino acids. DNA for the CDR3: TGCAGCGTTAGGGGGGGACAGAGCTACGAGCAGTACTTC. Amino acid sequence: CSVRGGQSYEQYF.

Only one count was recorded for this clonotype. The rearrangement uses TRBV12-3 or TRBV12-4 and TRBJ2-7, with a possible D match to TRBD2 (6 bases). The last part of the DNA fits TRBJ2-5 better; the J call may be wrong. The CDR3 sequence is 15 residues long. The CDR3 DNA reads as TGTGCCAGCAGTTTAGACTGGCAGGGAGGTTCGACCCAGTACTTC. It codes for CASSLDWQGGSTQYF.

This clonotype was recorded at least ten times. This may come from a read error, since a much larger clone is one base off. The chain carries TRBV27 and TRBJ2-6; the D gene is possibly TRBD1 (5 bases). V lost 6 bases, J lost 0 bases, and 12 bases lay in between. Per germline, CDR1 MNHEY and CDR2 SMNVEV (reference sequence). There are 16 residues in the CDR3. CDR3 sequence: CASSLRQCSGANVLTF. As DNA, the CDR3 is TGTGCCAGCAGCCTACGACAGTGCTCTGGGGCCAACGTCCTGACTTTC.

This chain connects TRBV3-1 to TRBJ2-7; D possibly corresponds to TRBD1 (5 bases). Trimming stripped 4 bases from V and 6 bases from J, with 10 bases between. The CDR3 sequence is 12 residues long. CDR1 and CDR2 (germline): LGHDT, YNNKEL (reference sequence). DNA of the CDR3: TGTGCCAGCAGCCCATGGGGCGCCGAGCAGTACTTC. Amino acids: CASSPWGAEQYF.

This rearrangement joins TRBV7-2 to TRBJ2-3; 9 bases fit TRBD2. J lost 1 base, V lost 5 bases, and 10 bases had no gene match. CDR3 length equals 17 residues. Germline-derived CDR1 and CDR2 are SGHTA and FQGNSA. The CDR3 region has the DNA TGTGCCAGCAGCAAAGGGCCCTTAGCGGGGGGCACAGATACGCAGTATTTT. Amino acids: CASSKGPLAGGTDTQYF.

This sequence joins TRBV12-3 or TRBV12-4 and TRBJ2-4; D might be TRBD1 (6 bases). Matching the DNA end better, TRBJ2-7 makes the J call doubtful. There are 14 residues in the CDR3. In DNA form, the CDR3 reads TGTGCCAGCAGTTTAAGGGGTGGGGGCCACGAGCAGTACTTC. It codes for CASSLRGGGHEQYF.

This chain's CDR3 is CASSPTRDRADTGELFF. CDR3 nucleotide sequence: TGTGCCAGCAGTCCCACCCGGGACAGGGCGGACACCGGGGAGCTGTTTTTT. The chain employs TRBV12-3 or TRBV12-4 and TRBJ2-2; 9 bases match TRBD1. J was trimmed by 3 bases and V by 5 bases; bases with no gene match: 10. The CDR3 contains 17 residues.

CDR3 nucleotides: TGTGCCAGCAGCTTAGATTCGGGGGACTCCCTCTACGAGCAGTACTTC. Translated, it gives CASSLDSGDSLYEQYF. This chain joins TRBV7-8 and TRBJ2-7; weak D call: TRBD2 (6 bases). The CDR3 runs 16 residues. The germline V gene has CDR1 SGHVS and CDR2 FQNEAQ. The V end was cut by 1 base, the J end by 3 bases, with 16 bases between.

V usage is TRBV25-1 and J usage is TRBJ2-1; no clear D. The better agreement between TRBJ2-7 and the DNA end casts doubt on the J call. This CDR3 spans 17 amino acids. Germline CDR1 and CDR2: MGHDK and SYGVNS. The CDR3 loop reads CASSAPSSESSYNEQYF. DNA for the CDR3: TGTGCCAGCAGTGCCCCTTCCTCGGAGAGCTCCTACAATGAGCAGTACTTC.

The chain combines TRBV4-1 with TRBJ1-1; unclear D gene. The germline V gene encodes CDR1 MGHRA and CDR2 YSYEKL. V was trimmed by 2 bases and J by 9 bases, leaving 7 bases between them. This CDR3 region has 11 residues. CDR3 sequence (DNA): TGCGCCAGCAGCCAAAACAGACAAGCTTTCTTT. Its translation: CASSQNRQAFF.